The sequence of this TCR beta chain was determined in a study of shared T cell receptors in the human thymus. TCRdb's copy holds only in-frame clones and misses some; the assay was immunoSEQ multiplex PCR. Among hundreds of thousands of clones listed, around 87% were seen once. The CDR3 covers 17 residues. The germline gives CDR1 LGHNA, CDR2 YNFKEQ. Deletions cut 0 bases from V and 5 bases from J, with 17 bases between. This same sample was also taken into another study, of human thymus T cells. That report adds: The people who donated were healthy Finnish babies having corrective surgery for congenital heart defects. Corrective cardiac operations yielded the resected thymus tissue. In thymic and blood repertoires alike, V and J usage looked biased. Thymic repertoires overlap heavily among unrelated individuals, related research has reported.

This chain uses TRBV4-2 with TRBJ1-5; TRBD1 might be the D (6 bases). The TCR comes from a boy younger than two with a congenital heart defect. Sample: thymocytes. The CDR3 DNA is TGTGCCAGCAGCCAAGATAGTGGGGGGGCACTCGATCAGCCCCAGCATTTT. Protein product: CASSQDSGGALDQPQHF.